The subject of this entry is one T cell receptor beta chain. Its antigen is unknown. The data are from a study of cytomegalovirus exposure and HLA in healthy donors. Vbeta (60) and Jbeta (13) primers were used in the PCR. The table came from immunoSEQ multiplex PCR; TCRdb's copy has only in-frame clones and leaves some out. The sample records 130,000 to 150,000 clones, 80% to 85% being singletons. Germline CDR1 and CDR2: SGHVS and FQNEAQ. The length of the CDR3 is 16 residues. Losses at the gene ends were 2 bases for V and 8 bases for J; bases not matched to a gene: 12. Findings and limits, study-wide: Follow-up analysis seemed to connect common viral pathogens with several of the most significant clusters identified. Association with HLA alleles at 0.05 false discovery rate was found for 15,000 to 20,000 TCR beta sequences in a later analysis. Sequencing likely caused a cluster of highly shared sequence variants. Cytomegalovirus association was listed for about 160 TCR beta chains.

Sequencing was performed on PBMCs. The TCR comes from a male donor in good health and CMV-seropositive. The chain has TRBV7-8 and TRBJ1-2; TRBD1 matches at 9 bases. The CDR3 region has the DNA TGTGCCAGCAGCTTATTCCCGGGACAGGGTTTAACGGGCTACACCTTC. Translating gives CASSLFPGQGLTGYTF.